This T cell receptor beta chain was captured by sequencing in a study of spatial heterogeneity in lung cancer. This clonotype has a count of ten or more. Trimming stripped 3 bases from V and 7 bases from J, with 15 bases between. The CDR3 runs 15 residues. Germline lookup yields CDR1 SNHLY and CDR2 FYNNEI. Time point of the sample: blood at routine non-recurrence follow-up after resection. TCRdb re-derived calls from the 5' RACE reads in MiXCR, one entry per CDR3 protein. The sample yields about 20,000 distinct CDR3 sequences, around 9.6% seen once. Sequences were derived from PBMCs, sampled at follow-up. This receptor was identified in a male donor with early-stage non-small cell lung cancer. This sequence joins TRBV2 and TRBJ1-4, with D tentatively TRBD1 (6 bases). The CDR3 nucleotides read TGTGCCAGCAGTGAGGTGGGGGCGCGGAGTGAAAAACTGTTTTTT. Its protein is CASSEVGARSEKLFF.